This is a list of T cell receptor beta chains from one sample in a study of a mutant IDH1 vaccine in newly diagnosed glioma. TCRdb's copy holds only in-frame clones and misses some; the assay was immunoSEQ multiplex PCR. The table includes tens of thousands of clones, about 82% detected once. These TCRs' antigens remain unknown. This sample comprised PBMCs, obtained from a glioma patient whose treatment included an IDH1 peptide vaccine. The receptors here all came from a man aged 35 to 55 with glioma. Some clones in this sample may be carry-over from other donors' samples. The CDR3 runs from the conserved cysteine through the conserved F or W. Fields, in order: V gene, J gene, clone size, D gene, CDR3 DNA, CDR3 protein. A D gene is named only where the DNA matches it firmly. Not all rows give a size; the values are once, few, many and, for expanded clones, a class.

>TRBV4-1|TRBJ2-7|-|-
TGCGCCAGCAGCCAAGGGGCGGTGAGCTCCTACGAGCAGTACTTC
CASSQGAVSSYEQYF
>TRBV4-2|TRBJ2-6|-|-
TGTGCCACCGAGATTGGAATGCCCCCGGCGTGGGGGGCCAACGTCCTGACTTTC
CATEIGMPPAWGANVLTF
>TRBV27|TRBJ1-2|-|-
TGTGCCAGCAGTTCGACGGCTAACTATGGCTACACCTTC
CASSSTANYGYTF
>TRBV2|TRBJ1-1|-|-
TGTGCCAGCAGTGAACAGAACATGGCGGACACTGAAGCTTTCTTT
CASSEQNMADTEAFF
>TRBV5-1|TRBJ1-6|-|TRBD1
TGCGCCAGCAGCGGAAGACAGGGAGATAATTCACCCCTCCACTTT
CASSGRQGDNSPLHF
>TRBV9|TRBJ1-1|few|-
TGTGCCAGCAGCGTAGAGGCAGGGAGGAACACTGAAGCTTTCTTT
CASSVEAGRNTEAFF
>TRBV29-1|TRBJ1-1|-|TRBD1
TGCAGCGCCGTGACAGGGTCAACTGAAGCTTTCTTT
CSAVTGSTEAFF
>TRBV13|TRBJ2-7|-|TRBD2
TGTGCCAGCAGCTTAGGGACTAGCGAATACGAGCAGTACTTC
CASSLGTSEYEQYF
>TRBV19|TRBJ1-5|-|-
TGTGCCAGTAGCCGACGAGAGGAGGTTAATCAGCCCCAGCATTTT
CASSRREEVNQPQHF
>TRBV18|TRBJ2-7|-|-
TGTGCCAGCTCTACCGACACCGCTTACGAGCAGTACTTC
CASSTDTAYEQYF
>TRBV20-1|TRBJ1-1|few|-
TGCAGTGCTAGTGACAACACTGAAGCTTTCTTT
CSASDNTEAFF
>TRBV28|TRBJ1-1|-|TRBD1
TGTGCCAGCAACCCTACGACAGGGGGGGACACTGAAGCTTTCTTT
CASNPTTGGDTEAFF
>TRBV30|TRBJ2-1|few|-
TGTGCCTGGAACGGGCGAAGGTACAATGAGCAGTTCTTC
CAWNGRRYNEQFF
>TRBV30|TRBJ1-6|-|TRBD1
TGTGCCTGGAGTGGGGGGACAGAGGGTTCACCCCTCCACTTT
CAWSGGTEGSPLHF
>TRBV5-1|TRBJ1-2|-|-
TGCGCCAGCAGCTTGAATAAGAATTATGGCTACACCTTC
CASSLNKNYGYTF
>TRBV9|TRBJ2-1|medium-sized|TRBD1
TGTGCCAGCAGCCCTGGACAGGGGTTACTAAACCTGTACAATGAGCAGTTCTTC
CASSPGQGLLNLYNEQFF
>TRBV28|TRBJ2-3|-|-
TGTGCCAGCAGTTCCTCTAGCACAGATACGCAGTATTTT
CASSSSSTDTQYF
>TRBV5-1|TRBJ2-7|once|-
TGCGCCAGCAGCACCCGGCATCGGCTTAATCACTACGAGCAGTACTTC
CASSTRHRLNHYEQYF
>TRBV7-9|TRBJ1-1|-|TRBD1
TGTGCCAGCAGCCCAGGGGGTATCACTGAAGCTTTCTTT
CASSPGGITEAFF
>TRBV14|TRBJ1-1|few|-
TGTGCCAGCAGCCAATGGGGTGGGAAGCAAGCTTTCTTT
CASSQWGGKQAFF
>TRBV4-1|TRBJ1-2|-|-
TGCGCCAGCAGCCAAGATTTCCAGGGTCTCGGCTATGGCTACACCTTC
CASSQDFQGLGYGYTF
>TRBV6-1|TRBJ2-7|-|-
TGTGCCACCGGGACGGCCTACGAGCAGTACTTC
CATGTAYEQYF
>TRBV5-1|TRBJ2-5|-|-
TGCGCCAGCAGCTTGGTCTCGGGGGAGGAGACCCAGTACTTC
CASSLVSGEETQYF
>TRBV5-1|TRBJ1-2|-|-
TGCGCCAGCAGCTTGGTGGTCAACGGAGCCTATGGCTACACCTTC
CASSLVVNGAYGYTF
>TRBV5-6|TRBJ2-7|-|TRBD1
TGTGCCAGCAGCCCGCTCGTGACGGGACAGGGGGTTAACTACGAGCAGTACTTC
CASSPLVTGQGVNYEQYF
>TRBV30|TRBJ1-2|-|TRBD1
TGTGCCTGGAGGGGACAGGTTCCCTATGGCTACACCTTC
CAWRGQVPYGYTF
>TRBV7-2|TRBJ1-2|-|TRBD1
TGTGCCAGCAGCGCCAGACAGGGGGCGTTCTCAAGCTACACCTTC
CASSARQGAFSSYTF